This TCR beta chain was found in a study of identical twins. Study-level results: Zero-insertion findings could be partly confounded by invariant cells (MAIT and iNKT cells). The more abundant beta clonotypes in cord blood had fewer insertions, and memory repertoires did not show this.

The germline V and J ends were trimmed by 5 bases and 2 bases, with 16 bases remaining between them. The CDR3 has 14 amino acids. CDR1 is DFQATT and CDR2 is SNEGSKA in the germline V gene (reference sequence). Among all donors, each was a healthy Caucasian. Template switching created a universal primer site, and the cDNA included unique molecular identifiers. A single record per CDR3 protein comes from TCRdb applying MiXCR to the 5' RACE reads. This sample has approximately 550,000 distinct CDR3 sequences, with around 24% found just once. This clonotype has only a few counts. Its antigen is not identified. The same sample was also studied in work on yellow fever vaccine responses in identical twins.

The clonotype was recovered from a woman under 30 in good health. The chain uses TRBV20-1 and TRBJ2-7, with D perhaps matching TRBD1 (6 bases). Input material: CD4+ T cells sorted from blood. DNA of the CDR3: TGCAGTGCTTTAAGGTCCCAGGGGCCCTACGAGCAGTACTTC. Amino acids: CSALRSQGPYEQYF.